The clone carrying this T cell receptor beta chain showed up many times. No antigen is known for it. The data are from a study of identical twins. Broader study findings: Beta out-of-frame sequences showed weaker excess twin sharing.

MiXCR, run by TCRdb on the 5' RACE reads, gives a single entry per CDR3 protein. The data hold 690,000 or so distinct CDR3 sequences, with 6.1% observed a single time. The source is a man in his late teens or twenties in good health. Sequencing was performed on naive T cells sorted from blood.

CDR3 sequence reads: CASSRGVNYNEQFF. CDR3 bases: TGTGCCAGCAGCCGCGGGGTAAACTACAATGAGCAGTTCTTC. The chain links TRBV7-3 to TRBJ2-1; a weak D match, TRBD2 (6 bases). Trimming took 5 bases from V and 3 from J, leaving 11 bases between them. Germline V gene data show CDR1 as SGHTA and CDR2 as FQGTGA. The CDR3 runs to 14 residues.